The clone carrying this TCR beta chain was found a few times. Measured with immunoSEQ multiplex PCR; TCRdb has only the in-frame clones, and not every one. The sample holds about 47,000 clones, almost 95% seen once. The sample comes from a study of T cell changes during pregnancy in multiple sclerosis. This TCR derives from a female donor with multiple sclerosis, enrolled in a pregnancy study. Specimen: peripheral blood, collected after pregnancy.

Here the CDR3 DNA reads TGTGCCAGTAGTATAGAGGGAGGATATAGCAATCAGCCCCAGCATTTT. Amino acid sequence: CASSIEGGYSNQPQHF. The rearrangement uses TRBV19 and TRBJ1-5, with D unclear. V was trimmed by 0 bases and J by 0 bases, leaving 9 bases between them. The germline gives CDR1 LNHDA, CDR2 SQIVND (reference sequence). The CDR3 length is 16 residues.